This T cell receptor (beta chain) was found in a study of T-cell reconstitution after alpha-beta-depleted transplantation in children. Overall study findings and caveats: Hyperexpanded clones declined; after one year, newly produced T cells mostly supplied diversity.

Unique molecular identifiers featured in how the TCRbeta library was prepared. MiXCR was run by TCRdb on the PCR reads, yielding one entry per CDR3 protein. The sample includes about 300,000 distinct CDR3 sequences, almost 8% of them seen just once. Details on this clonotype: The antigen remains unidentified.

This material consisted of peripheral blood, taken 360 days after TCRalphabeta/CD19-depleted stem cell transplant. The TCR was taken from a female patient aged 2-9 years who had a stem cell transplant for Fanconi anemia, so the T cells may come from the graft donor.

CDR3 bases: TGTGCCCCCTACAGGGGCCGGAACACTGAAGCTTTCTTT. Translated, it gives CAPYRGRNTEAFF. V and J are TRBV6-1 and TRBJ1-1, with TRBD1 identical over 7 bases. The CDR3 contains 13 residues. V was clipped by 11 bases and J by 1 base; unmatched bases: 7. CDR1 is MNHNS and CDR2 is SASEGT in the germline V gene.